A single T cell receptor (beta chain) is shown here with its context. The antigen remains undetermined. This sample stems from a study of regulatory T cells in long-lasting Graves disease. TCR beta libraries were built with iRepertoire HTBI primers and Arm-PCR of CDR3 regions. TCRdb fed the multiplex PCR reads into MiXCR, producing one record per CDR3 protein. The sample holds around 320,000 distinct CDR3 sequences, 16% seen once. Time point here: newly diagnosed GD, antithyroid drugs for less than 3 months. After RNA was extracted from PBMCs, the TCR library was made from it. The CDR3 totals 14 residues. Germline loops: CDR1 ENHRY, CDR2 SYGVKD. The ends were cut back, 2 bases at V and 2 bases at J, with 8 bases in the middle. Study-wide findings and caveats: Persistent disease preferred TRBV28, TRBJ1-2 and TRBJ2-5. Clonotypes that were public and shared totalled 2,741 in persistent patients versus roughly 1,000 in new patients.

The same data also went into a second study, on T cells in Graves' hyperthyroidism and ophthalmopathy. From that second work: Hyperthyroidism patients were newly diagnosed, had disease duration under 2 months, and were aged 18 to 65 years.

This TCR was sampled from a man in his forties or fifties with Graves disease. This specimen was peripheral blood mononuclear cells (PBMCs), taken at new diagnosis, from a patient treated with antithyroid drugs. The rearrangement joins TRBV10-3 to TRBJ2-3; possibly TRBD2 for D (6 bases). As DNA, the CDR3 is TGTGCCATCAGTGAGAGGAGGGACACAGATACGCAGTATTTT. Translation: CAISERRDTDTQYF.